This TCR beta chain appears in the sequencing data of a study of cytomegalovirus exposure and HLA in healthy donors (dated by TCRdb to about 2017). In the study overall: The roughly 700 repertoires of the first cohort and the roughly 120 validation repertoires were produced on the same platform, according to a later analysis. The study aimed to test whether cataloging public T cell receptors could reveal signatures of past pathogen exposure. In addition to the first cohort of approximately 670 subjects, a separate validation cohort of over 90 different subjects was used. To predict cytomegalovirus infection status, the study brought together high-throughput TCR immunosequencing, statistical association of individual TCRs with disease status, and machine learning.

This clone was observed a handful of times. Its antigen has not been determined. No per-base quality is available; no much larger clone lies one base away. Libraries were made using the immunoSEQ multiplex PCR assay. In the paper's pipeline: A statistical classification framework was built for diagnosing cytomegalovirus status from the catalog of TCR beta chain sequences. The table was pulled from immuneACCESS by TCRdb, which kept in-frame rearrangements only. Such tables lose some clones; where checked, under half of the loss comes from unresolved V genes, and the rest has no known cause. V, J and clone size reflect that table, while D and trimming were determined from the DNA. A total of 85,000 to 130,000 clones appear in this sample, 88% of them only once. About 1.8% of the sample is held by the ten biggest clonotypes. Separate from the approximately 670-subject first cohort, the validation cohort of around 130 subjects was the group to which the donors belonged.

Summary of the overall study and its limitations: It was suggested by the authors that the approach could potentially be generalized to other disease states and immunological phenotypes. A later analysis had no HLA typing for the validation cohort, so co-occurrence there was scored across all 110 or so repertoires. The study listed around 160 TCR beta chains as associated with cytomegalovirus. Across donors, most TCR sequences were observed very rarely, whereas some public TCRs were present in many individuals. In both the original and validation cohorts, the classifier was reported to diagnose cytomegalovirus status with high specificity and sensitivity. Subsequent analysis determined that TCRs grouped into clusters in the first cohort also showed a tendency toward co-occurrence across the 90 to 150 validation repertoires, and approximately 94% of cluster scores exceeded 0. A few of the identified cytomegalovirus-associated TCR beta chains were confirmed in vitro to be specific for cytomegalovirus antigens.

This clonotype was obtained from a woman under 30 in good health and CMV-seropositive. Source material: PBMCs.

The encoded CDR3 is CASRPQGFGYGYTF. The sequence in DNA is TGTGCCAGCAGGCCACAGGGATTCGGCTATGGCTACACCTTC. The rearranged chain carries TRBV5-6 and TRBJ1-2; a tentative D match to TRBD1 spans 6 bases. CDR1 is given as SGHDT and CDR2 as YYEEEE, both from the germline V gene. V gives up 5 bases and J gives up 4 bases, and the segment between their germline ends measures 15 bases. From its cysteine to its phenylalanine, the CDR3 spans 14 amino acids. The kept DNA is CDR3 alone, 42 bases in frame from the first base.